This TCR beta chain was obtained from a study of tumor and adjacent non-tumor tissue in lung cancer. In the study overall: Aged about 31 to 85 years, patients included 10 men and about 5 women with stage I to III disease. Study-wide points: Patients with more diverse tumor TCRs had worse survival. In normal lung, the top 100 clones were significantly more dominant than in tumor.

A modified ARM-PCR protocol with three rounds of nested PCR amplified TCRbeta. TCRdb independently ran MiXCR on the multiplex PCR reads; one entry per CDR3 protein. This table holds 120,000 or so distinct CDR3 sequences, over 70% found once. The germline V gene encodes CDR1 WNHNN and CDR2 SYGVQD (reference sequence). CDR3 length equals 15 residues. No cell sorting was done before RNA was extracted from the tissue. Points on this clonotype: Its antigen is currently unknown. Germline is not matched at one junction end, which may reflect a read error.

Sample: lung tumor tissue. The chain is built from TRBV10-1 and TRBJ2-2; D might be TRBD1 or TRBD2, each matching 5 bases. The clonotype comes from a man in his 70s with non-small cell lung cancer. CDR3 amino acids: CASGRWGLRTWDLFF. The DNA of the CDR3 is TGCGCCAGCGGGCGCTGGGGATTGCGGACCTGGGACCTGTTTTTT.